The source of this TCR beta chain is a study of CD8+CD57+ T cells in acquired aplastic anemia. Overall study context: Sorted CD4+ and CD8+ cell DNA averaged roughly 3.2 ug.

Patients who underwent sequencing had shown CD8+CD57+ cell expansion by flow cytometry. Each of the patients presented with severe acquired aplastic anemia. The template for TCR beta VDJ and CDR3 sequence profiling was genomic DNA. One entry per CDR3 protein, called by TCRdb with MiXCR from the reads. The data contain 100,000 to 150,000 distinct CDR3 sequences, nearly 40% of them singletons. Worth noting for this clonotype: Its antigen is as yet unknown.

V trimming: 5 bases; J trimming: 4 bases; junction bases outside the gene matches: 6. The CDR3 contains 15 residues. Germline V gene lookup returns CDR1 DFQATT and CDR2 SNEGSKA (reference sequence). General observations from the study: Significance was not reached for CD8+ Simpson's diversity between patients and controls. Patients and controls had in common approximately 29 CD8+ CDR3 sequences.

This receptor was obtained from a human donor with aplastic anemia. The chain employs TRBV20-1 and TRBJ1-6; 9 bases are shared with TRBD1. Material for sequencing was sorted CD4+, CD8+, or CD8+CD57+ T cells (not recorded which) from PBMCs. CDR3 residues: CSAATGGNYNSPLHF. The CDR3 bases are TGCAGTGCTGCGACAGGGGGTAATTATAATTCACCCCTCCACTTT.